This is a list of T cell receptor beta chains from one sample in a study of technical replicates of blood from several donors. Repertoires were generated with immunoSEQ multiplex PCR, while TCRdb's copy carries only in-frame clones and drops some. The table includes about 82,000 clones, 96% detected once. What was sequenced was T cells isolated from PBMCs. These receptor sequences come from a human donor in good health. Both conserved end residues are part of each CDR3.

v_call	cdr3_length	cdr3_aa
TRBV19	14	CASSDTAGAEKLFF
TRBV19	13	CASSIGHSYEQYF
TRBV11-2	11	CASSSTYEQYF
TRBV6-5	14	CASSWSSSNQPQHF
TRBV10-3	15	CAISEGQGKTDTQYF
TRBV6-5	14	CASSLSGRGETQYF
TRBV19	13	CASNAGGNTEAFF
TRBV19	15	CASSVGTGSNQPQHF
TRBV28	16	CASSLDRARHNYGYTF
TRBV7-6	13	CASSLEKKLEQYF
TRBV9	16	CASSGTLAAGDNEQFF
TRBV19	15	CASMWGEGVGTEAFF
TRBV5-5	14	CASSATVGNQPQHF
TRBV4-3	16	CASSQDQLAGGSEQFF